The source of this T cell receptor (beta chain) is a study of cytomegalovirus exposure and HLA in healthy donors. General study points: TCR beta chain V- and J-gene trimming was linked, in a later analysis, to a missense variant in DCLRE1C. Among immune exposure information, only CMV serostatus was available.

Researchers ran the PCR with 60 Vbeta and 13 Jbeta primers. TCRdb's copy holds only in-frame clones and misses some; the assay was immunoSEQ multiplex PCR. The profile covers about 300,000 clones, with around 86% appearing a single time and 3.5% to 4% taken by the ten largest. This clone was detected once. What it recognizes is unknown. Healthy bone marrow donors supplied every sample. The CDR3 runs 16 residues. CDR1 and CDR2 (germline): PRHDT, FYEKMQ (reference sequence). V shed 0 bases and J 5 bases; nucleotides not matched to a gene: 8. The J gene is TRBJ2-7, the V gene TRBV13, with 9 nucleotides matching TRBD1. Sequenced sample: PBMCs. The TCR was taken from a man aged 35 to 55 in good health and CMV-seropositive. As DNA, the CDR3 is TGTGCCAGCAGCTTAGGCCAAACAGGGGGCCGCAACGAGCAGTACTTC. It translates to CASSLGQTGGRNEQYF.